These T cell receptor beta chains were read from a single sample in a study of STAT5B mutations in CD4+ large granular lymphocyte leukemia. Sequencing used immunoSEQ multiplex PCR; TCRdb keeps in-frame clones, though not all of them. The table has 30,000 to 35,000 clones, around 88% seen once; the top ten hold approximately 0.97%. Sequencing input: CD4+ T cells from blood buffy coats. The origin of the receptors is a human donor in good health. Each CDR3 is given with its conserved first and last residue. A D gene is named only where the DNA matches it firmly. Clone size is stated in some rows and not others, as once, few, many or a class when expanded.

length,D,V,size,J,DNA,CDR3
13,.,TRBV19,.,TRBJ1-5,TGTGCCAGTAGTATAGTTCCGAATCAGCCCCAGCATTTT,CASSIVPNQPQHF
13,.,TRBV7-3,few,TRBJ1-5,TGTGCCAGCAGCTTAAGTAGCAATCAGCCCCAGCATTTT,CASSLSSNQPQHF
14,TRBD1,TRBV6-5,.,TRBJ2-1,TGTGCCAGCACCGGGACAGGGTACCCCAATGAGCAGTTCTTC,CASTGTGYPNEQFF
12,TRBD1,TRBV6-4,.,TRBJ1-3,TGTGACAGGGGCGCTCCTGGAAACACCATATATTTT,CDRGAPGNTIYF
14,.,TRBV11-2,.,TRBJ2-3,TGTGCCAGCAGCTTCAGGGGGAGGACAGATACGCAGTATTTT,CASSFRGRTDTQYF
16,TRBD2,TRBV7-6,.,TRBJ2-3,TGTGCCAGCAGCCCTCGCAGGGGTAGCGGGGGGGCGGCGCAGTATTTT,CASSPRRGSGGAAQYF
15,TRBD2,TRBV11-2,.,TRBJ2-2,TGTGCCAGCAGAACATGGGGGGGGAACACCGGGGAGCTGTTTTTT,CASRTWGGNTGELFF
12,.,TRBV6-1,.,TRBJ1-4,TGTGCCAGCAGTGAAACAGTGACAAAGTTGTTTTTT,CASSETVTKLFF
14,TRBD1,TRBV27,.,TRBJ1-2,TGTGCCAGCAGTCCCCTACAGGGGGCGGAAGGCTACACCTTC,CASSPLQGAEGYTF
13,.,TRBV7-8,.,TRBJ1-3,TGTGCCAGCAGCTTAGAGAGTGGAAACACCATATATTTT,CASSLESGNTIYF
16,.,TRBV5-6,.,TRBJ1-2,TGTGCCAGCAGGCCCTTGGGGGAGGTTGGTAACTATGGCTACACCTTC,CASRPLGEVGNYGYTF
16,.,TRBV7-8,once,TRBJ2-6,TGTGCCAGCAGCTATTACAGTGACTCTGGGGCCAACGTCCTGACTTTC,CASSYYSDSGANVLTF
13,.,TRBV28,.,TRBJ1-1,TGTGCCAGCAGCCCGGACCAAGGCACTGAAGCTTTCTTT,CASSPDQGTEAFF
14,.,TRBV5-1,.,TRBJ2-1,TGCGCCAGCAGCTTAATTCCGGGTCCCAATGAGCAGTTCTTC,CASSLIPGPNEQFF
13,.,TRBV7-2,.,TRBJ1-1,TGTGCCAGCAGCTTCCTACTGGGGACTGAAGCTTTCTTT,CASSFLLGTEAFF
15,.,TRBV21-1,.,TRBJ2-7,TGTGCCAGCAGCTTAAAAGCGGGAGGAGTTGATGAGCAGTACTTC,CASSLKAGGVDEQYF
18,TRBD2,TRBV10-1,.,TRBJ2-3,TGCGCCAGCAGTGAGTCGAAATTGGCTAGCGGGAGGACAGATACGCAGTATTTT,CASSESKLASGRTDTQYF